The sequence of this T cell receptor (beta chain) was determined in a study of cytomegalovirus exposure and HLA in healthy donors. Between the trimmed V and J ends, which lost 1 base and 5 bases, there was a span of 8 bases. This CDR3 has 12 residues. The germline CDR1 and CDR2 sequences are GTSNPN and SVGIG (reference sequence). The PCR ran on 60 Vbeta and 13 Jbeta primers. Repertoires were generated with immunoSEQ multiplex PCR, while TCRdb's copy carries only in-frame clones and drops some. The sample lists about 110,000 clones; around 78% were seen once. The sample consisted of PBMCs. The chain uses TRBV30 and TRBJ2-5; maybe TRBD1 (5 bases). The receptor comes from a man younger than 45 in good health and CMV-seronegative. CDR3 region: CAWSEGRETQYF. DNA for the CDR3: TGTGCCTGGAGTGAGGGGCGGGAGACCCAGTACTTC.